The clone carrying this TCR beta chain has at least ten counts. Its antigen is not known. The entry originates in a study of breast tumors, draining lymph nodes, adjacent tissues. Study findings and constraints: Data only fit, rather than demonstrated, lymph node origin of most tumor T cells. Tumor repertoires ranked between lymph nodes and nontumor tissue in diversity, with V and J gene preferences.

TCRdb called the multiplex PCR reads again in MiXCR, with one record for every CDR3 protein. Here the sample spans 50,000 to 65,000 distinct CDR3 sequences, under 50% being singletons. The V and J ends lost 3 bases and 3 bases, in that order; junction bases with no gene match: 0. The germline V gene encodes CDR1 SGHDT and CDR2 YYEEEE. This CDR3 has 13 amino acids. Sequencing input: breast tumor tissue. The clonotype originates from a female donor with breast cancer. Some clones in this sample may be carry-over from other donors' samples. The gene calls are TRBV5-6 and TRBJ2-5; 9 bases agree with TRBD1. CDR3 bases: TGTGCCAGCAGCTGGACAGGGGAAGAGACCCAGTACTTC. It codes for CASSWTGEETQYF.